This is a list of T cell receptor beta chains from one sample in a study of a mutant IDH1 vaccine in newly diagnosed glioma. TCRdb's table, derived via immunoSEQ multiplex PCR, lists solely in-frame clones and lacks some. The table has roughly 43,000 clones, about 81% seen once. Antigens for these TCRs are unknown. The sample in question was PBMCs, obtained from a glioma patient whose treatment included an IDH1 peptide vaccine. The receptors stem from a woman younger than 35 with glioma. Some clones in this sample may be carry-over from other donors' samples. CDR3s include the opening cysteine and the closing phenylalanine or tryptophan. Fields, in order: V gene, D gene, J gene, clone size, CDR3 protein, CDR3 DNA. The D gene is left open where the match is weak. The size entry is marked missing in some rows and otherwise reads once, few, many or a size class.

v_call: TRBV9; d_call: NA; j_call: TRBJ2-7; clone_size: once; cdr3_aa: CASSVGTPSYEQYF; cdr3_nt: TGTGCCAGCAGCGTAGGAACCCCCAGCTACGAGCAGTACTTC
v_call: TRBV28; d_call: NA; j_call: TRBJ1-5; clone_size: NA; cdr3_aa: CASRRLNQPQHF; cdr3_nt: TGTGCCAGCAGAAGGCTTAATCAGCCCCAGCATTTT
v_call: TRBV27; d_call: NA; j_call: TRBJ1-6; clone_size: NA; cdr3_aa: CASGRGGMYNSPLHF; cdr3_nt: TGTGCCAGCGGCAGGGGCGGAATGTATAATTCACCCCTCCACTTT
v_call: TRBV29-1; d_call: TRBD2; j_call: TRBJ2-3; clone_size: NA; cdr3_aa: CSAPGGWGGRTDTQYF; cdr3_nt: TGCAGCGCGCCTGGGGGTTGGGGGGGACGCACAGATACGCAGTATTTT
v_call: TRBV9; d_call: TRBD2; j_call: TRBJ2-3; clone_size: NA; cdr3_aa: CASSATGVAGDTDTQYF; cdr3_nt: TGTGCCAGCAGCGCCACGGGGGTAGCGGGGGACACAGATACGCAGTATTTT
v_call: TRBV2; d_call: TRBD1; j_call: TRBJ1-2; clone_size: NA; cdr3_aa: CASSESDRGYGYTF; cdr3_nt: TGTGCCAGCAGTGAATCGGACAGGGGTTATGGCTACACCTTC
v_call: TRBV7-8; d_call: NA; j_call: TRBJ2-1; clone_size: NA; cdr3_aa: CASSPEGVGNEQFF; cdr3_nt: TGTGCCAGCAGCCCCGAGGGGGTTGGCAATGAGCAGTTCTTC
v_call: TRBV4-1; d_call: NA; j_call: TRBJ1-2; clone_size: NA; cdr3_aa: CASSPVAAFPDGYTF; cdr3_nt: TGCGCCAGCAGCCCTGTCGCCGCATTTCCCGATGGCTACACCTTC
v_call: TRBV4-3; d_call: TRBD1; j_call: TRBJ2-6; clone_size: NA; cdr3_aa: CASSQVQGGGSGANVLTF; cdr3_nt: TGCGCCAGCAGCCAAGTCCAAGGGGGCGGATCTGGGGCCAACGTCCTGACTTTC
v_call: TRBV4-1; d_call: NA; j_call: TRBJ1-1; clone_size: NA; cdr3_aa: CASSQPRGGTEAFF; cdr3_nt: TGCGCCAGCAGCCAACCAAGGGGAGGTACTGAAGCTTTCTTT